Listed here are 5 T cell receptor beta chains from one sample, sequenced in a study of blood T cell repertoires in COVID-19. Clones were sequenced by immunoSEQ multiplex PCR, and TCRdb holds only the in-frame ones, with some missing. This sample has about 120,000 clones, with 86% found just once. Sample: peripheral blood. All receptors derive from a man aged 70 or older who had recovered from COVID-19.

The chain joins TRBV6-5 to TRBJ1-2, with 10 bases aligning to TRBD1. The length of the CDR3 is 15 residues. With 7 bases clipped from V and 3 bases from J, the junction kept 8 bases outside the gene matches. From germline, CDR1 is MNHEY and CDR2 SVGAGI. The CDR3: CASKRQGAGDYGYTF. The CDR3 DNA follows: TGTGCCAGCAAACGACAGGGGGCGGGAGACTATGGCTACACCTTC.

This chain links TRBV20-1 with TRBJ1-2; D remains ambiguous. The CDR3 spans 11 residues. Germline V gives CDR1 DFQATT, CDR2 SNEGSKA (reference sequence). V gave up 4 bases and J gave up 8 bases, with 11 bases separating them. CDR3 bases: TGCAGTGCTATTGGGCAGCACGGCTACACCTTC. Translating it yields CSAIGQHGYTF.

This clone is a singleton in its sample. The V and J genes are TRBV6-5 and TRBJ1-6; 10 bases align to TRBD1. Germline-derived CDR1 and CDR2 are MNHEY and SVGAGI. The CDR3 spans 15 residues. V was pared by 2 bases and J by 10 bases, with 5 bases of the junction left unmatched. Written as DNA, the CDR3 is TGTGCCAGCAGTTACGGGACAGGGGTAGGGTCACCCCTCCACTTT. It translates to CASSYGTGVGSPLHF.

The J gene is TRBJ2-3, the V gene TRBV9, with D tentatively TRBD1 (6 bases). With 3 bases removed from V and 1 base from J, the gap between germline ends came to 9 bases. Looked up from germline, CDR1 is SGDLS and CDR2 is YYNGEE. The CDR3 totals 14 residues. CDR3 loop: CASSDAGGTDTQYF. CDR3 bases: TGTGCCAGCAGCGATGCAGGGGGCACAGATACGCAGTATTTT.

The J gene is TRBJ1-6, the V gene TRBV5-1; 9 bases match TRBD1. From germline, CDR1 is SGHRS and CDR2 YFSETQ. With 1 base clipped from V and 9 bases from J, the junction kept 5 bases outside the gene matches. This CDR3 has 15 amino acids. CDR3 sequence: CASSLRQGQGSPLHF. The CDR3 DNA reads TGCGCCAGCAGCTTGAGACAGGGACAGGGTTCACCCCTCCACTTT.